This T cell receptor beta chain was recovered during a study of blood T cell repertoires in COVID-19. Looking at the study overall: Italy, Spain and the United States were the sources of the convalescent and acute COVID-19 samples. PBMCs, B-cell-depleted T cells, or T cells provided the cDNA or gDNA that made up the material.

The V gene's germline CDR1 is SGHRS and CDR2 YFSETQ. This CDR3 contains 14 residues. Between the trimmed V and J ends, which lost 1 base and 0 bases, there was a span of 4 bases. In the original processing: The authors estimated nucleated cell counts from reference gene primer amplification. Measured with immunoSEQ multiplex PCR; TCRdb has only the in-frame clones, and not every one. Clone size and the V and J calls come from that table; the DNA yielded D and trimming. The repertoire has hundreds of thousands of clones, about four fifths of them found once; the top ten carry approximately 9.1%. What was sequenced was peripheral blood. The rearrangement joins TRBV5-1 to TRBJ2-2; no clear D. This TCR derives from a man older than 75 with acute or convalescent COVID-19. CDR3 sequence (DNA): TGCGCCAGCAGCTTGAACTCGAACACCGGGGAGCTGTTTTTT. Translating gives CASSLNSNTGELFF.